This TCR beta chain was sequenced for a study of beta chain features in type 1 diabetes. Looking at the study overall: Age and gender were similar between patients and healthy donors, as were cell yields. The study's findings and limits: Healthy donors had naive, central memory and Treg TCRB repertoires that appeared less similar than those seen among patients. A cDNA-based sequencing approach could over-represent cells with high TCR expression.

This clone was observed once. Its specificity is unknown. Germline values: CDR1 MNHNS, CDR2 SASEGT. The germline V and J ends were trimmed by 6 bases and 1 base, with 9 bases remaining between them. The CDR3 spans 13 residues. Sequenced material consisted of expressed TCRB transcripts (all of the isolated RNA was reverse transcribed). Generated by immunoSEQ multiplex PCR, the TCRdb table keeps only in-frame clones and is missing some. The sample consists of some 900,000 clones, roughly 17% of them appearing once. The sequence came from a woman aged 18-29 years in good health. Material: naive CD4+ T cells from blood. The J gene is TRBJ2-5, the V gene TRBV6-1, with D hard to call. The CDR3 DNA reads as TGTGCCAGCAGCTCACAACCCCAAGAGACCCAGTACTTC. This sequence encodes CASSSQPQETQYF.